The 21 T cell receptor beta chains in this list originate from one sample, sequenced in a study of blood T cells in healthy people across ages. PCR was performed a second time for about 7 to 12 cycles using a sample-barcoded 5' primer and a J-beta primer mix. TCRdb re-analysed the 5' RACE reads in MiXCR, keeping a single row per CDR3 protein. This sample has 950,000 to 1,200,000 distinct CDR3 sequences; around two fifths occur once, and the top ten carry under 15%. Sequences were obtained from blood. The receptors were sampled from a man between 18 and 29 years old in good health.

The chain combines TRBV24-1 with TRBJ1-2; TRBD1 aligns across 9 bases. The CDR3 is made up of 15 amino acids. CDR1 is KGHDR and CDR2 is SFDVKD in the germline V gene. With 4 bases clipped from V and 8 bases from J, the junction kept 10 bases outside the gene matches. The CDR3 sequence is CATSDRSTGGLGYTF. The CDR3 DNA is TGTGCCACCAGTGACCGATCTACAGGGGGCCTAGGCTACACCTTC.

In nucleotides, the CDR3 is TGCGCCAGCAGCCAATTTCGGGACAGGGACTCTGAAGCTTTCTTT. The encoded protein is CASSQFRDRDSEAFF. The V and J genes are TRBV4-1 and TRBJ1-1; 9 nucleotides agree with TRBD1. The germline V gene has CDR1 MGHRA and CDR2 YSYEKL. CDR3 length: 15 residues. Losses at the gene ends were 2 bases for V and 6 bases for J; bases not matched to a gene: 7.

This clonotype was picked up one time. The chain uses TRBV20-1 and TRBJ1-2; D perhaps matches TRBD1 (6 bases). Between the trimmed V and J ends, which lost 5 bases and 2 bases, there was a span of 15 bases. The CDR3 extends over 14 amino acids. The germline V gene has CDR1 DFQATT and CDR2 SNEGSKA (reference sequence). The DNA for the CDR3 is TGCAGTGCTGGACGGGGGGGGCAGAACTATGGCTACACCTTC. It translates to CSAGRGGQNYGYTF.

The J gene is TRBJ1-6, the V gene TRBV20-1; D is ambiguous. Germline CDR1 and CDR2: DFQATT and SNEGSKA (reference sequence). The CDR3 contains 15 residues. Trimming removed 6 bases at V and 4 bases at J, with 16 bases between. CDR3 protein: CSAERAQLYNSPLHF. The CDR3 DNA reads TGCAGTGCAGAGAGGGCCCAGCTATATAATTCACCCCTCCACTTT.

Turning to this clonotype: A much larger clone sits a single nucleotide away, making a read error possible. V gene TRBV30 combines with J gene TRBJ2-7; 13 bases are a match to TRBD2. Germline V lookup: CDR1 GTSNPN, CDR2 SVGIG (reference sequence). The CDR3 consists of 14 residues. This chain's CDR3 is CACRTSGSSDEQYF. Written as DNA, the CDR3 is TGTGCCTGTCGGACTAGCGGGAGCTCCGACGAGCAGTACTTC. Based on the CDR3 plus reference TRBV30 and TRBJ2-7, the full variable domain is SQTIHQWPATLVQPVGSPLSLECTVEGTSNPNLYWYRQAAGRGLQLLFYSVGIGQISSEVPQNLSASRPQDRQFILSSKKLLLSDSGFYLCACRTSGSSDEQYFGPGTRLTVT.

Concerning this clonotype: Here the CDR3 omits its conserved ending phenylalanine or tryptophan, so a read error is the likely source. The chain uses TRBV20-1 and TRBJ2-1; TRBD2 agrees at 12 bases. Germline assignment: CDR1 DFQATT and CDR2 SNEGSKA (reference sequence). The ends lost 6 bases at V and 8 bases at J; junction bases unmatched: 14. CDR3 length equals 16 residues. CDR3 sequence: CSAPRPLAGGRDEQFL. CDR3 nucleotide sequence: TGCAGTGCCCCCCGACCACTAGCGGGGGGACGGGATGAGCAGTTCCTC.

This chain links TRBV29-1 with TRBJ1-4, with no clear D. V was trimmed by 7 bases and J by 8 bases, leaving 14 bases between them. From germline, CDR1 is SQVTM and CDR2 ANQGSEA. The CDR3 runs to 12 residues. CDR3 amino acids: CSALAGWEKLFF. The CDR3 DNA sequence: TGCAGCGCACTGGCTGGGTGGGAAAAACTGTTTTTT.

The rearrangement links TRBV4-2 to TRBJ1-2; D is unresolved. CDR3 length: 14 amino acids. Germline V gene lookup returns CDR1 LGHNA and CDR2 YNFKEQ. The V end was cut by 0 bases, the J end by 4 bases, with 9 bases between. The CDR3 spells CASSQDKGSYGYTF. The CDR3 DNA follows: TGTGCCAGCAGCCAAGATAAGGGAAGCTATGGCTACACCTTC.

This chain joins TRBV7-6 and TRBJ2-1, with D unresolved. There are 16 residues in the CDR3. The germline V gene has CDR1 SGHVS and CDR2 FNYEAQ. Trimming cost V 7 bases and J 0 bases, with 16 bases left between them. The chain's CDR3 is CASTRDIQSSYNEQFF. In DNA form, the CDR3 reads TGTGCCAGCACCCGCGACATACAAAGCTCCTACAATGAGCAGTTCTTC.

The chain employs TRBV29-1 and TRBJ2-5; the match to TRBD1 covers 11 bases. CDR1 is SQVTM and CDR2 is ANQGSEA in the germline V gene. The CDR3 runs to 13 residues. The trim removed 6 bases at V and 5 bases at J, leaving 5 bases unmatched. CDR3 sequence reads: CSVRTGGAETQYF. In DNA form, the CDR3 reads TGCAGCGTGAGGACAGGGGGCGCGGAGACCCAGTACTTC.

The chain uses TRBV4-3 and TRBJ2-5, with 10 bases fitting TRBD2. J gave up 2 bases and V 3 bases, and 3 bases lay outside the gene matches. Germline lookup yields CDR1 LGHNA and CDR2 YSLEER. CDR3 length: 15 amino acids. The CDR3 nucleotides are TGCGCCAGCAGCCACGGACTAGCGGAACAAGAGACCCAGTACTTC. It yields the protein CASSHGLAEQETQYF.

CDR3 loop: CASSGGATGDTEAFF. In DNA, the CDR3 is TGCGCCAGCAGCGGAGGGGCAACTGGGGACACTGAAGCTTTCTTT. The chain has TRBV5-1 and TRBJ1-1; tentatively, D is TRBD1 (5 bases). The germline CDR1 and CDR2 sequences are SGHRS and YFSETQ. V lost 4 bases to trimming and J lost 3 bases, with 16 bases between them. This CDR3 spans 15 amino acids.

The V gene is TRBV25-1, the J gene TRBJ1-4; 7 bases are shared with TRBD1. This CDR3 has 15 amino acids. Germline V CDR1 and CDR2: MGHDK, SYGVNS. V trimming: 1 base; J trimming: 10 bases; junction bases outside the gene matches: 9. The CDR3 loop reads CASSEFRQGVRKLFF. The CDR3 DNA follows: TGTGCCAGCAGTGAATTTCGGCAGGGGGTCAGAAAACTGTTTTTT.

The chain has TRBV20-1 and TRBJ1-2; D unresolved. The V end lost 2 bases, the J end lost 8 bases, and 9 bases lay between the germline ends. The germline V gene has CDR1 DFQATT and CDR2 SNEGSKA (reference sequence). This CDR3 comprises 11 residues. The CDR3 loop reads CSARLEAGYTF. The CDR3 region has the DNA TGCAGTGCTAGATTAGAGGCCGGCTACACCTTC.

V gene TRBV6-1 combines with J gene TRBJ2-1, with 12 bases aligning to TRBD2. CDR1 MNHNS and CDR2 SASEGT come from the germline V gene. With 6 bases clipped from V and 4 bases from J, the junction kept 7 bases outside the gene matches. The CDR3 runs 16 residues. The CDR3 coding sequence is TGTGCCAGCAGGGAAACTAGCGGGGGGAATTACAATGAGCAGTTCTTC. The encoded protein is CASRETSGGNYNEQFF.

This clonotype was detected a few times. This chain links TRBV12-3 or TRBV12-4 with TRBJ2-7, with D possibly TRBD1 on 6 matching bases. V was pared by 3 bases and J by 0 bases, with 21 bases between. This CDR3 has 18 residues. The DNA of the CDR3 is TGTGCCAGCAGTTTTCGCGAAACCTCCAGGGGTTACTCCTACGAGCAGTACTTC. It specifies CASSFRETSRGYSYEQYF.

There are a few counts of this clonotype. The rearrangement links TRBV4-3 to TRBJ1-4; D might be TRBD1 (5 bases). Germline V lookup: CDR1 LGHNA, CDR2 YSLEER. V gave up 6 bases and J gave up 4 bases, with 12 bases separating them. There are 14 residues in the CDR3. CDR3 amino acids: CASSHYQGNEKLFF. The CDR3 DNA reads TGCGCCAGCAGTCACTACCAGGGTAATGAAAAACTGTTTTTT.

The chain employs TRBV4-2 and TRBJ2-7; D gene ambiguous. CDR1 and CDR2 (germline): LGHNA, YNFKEQ. V lost 1 base and J 6 bases, leaving 13 bases between the germline ends. CDR3 length: 14 residues. CDR3: CASSQGTSSGEQYF. In DNA, the CDR3 is TGTGCCAGCAGCCAAGGGACCTCGTCGGGCGAGCAGTACTTC.

The V call is TRBV7-2, the J call TRBJ2-2, with D uncertain. CDR1 and CDR2 (germline): SGHTA, FQGNSA. The V gene lost 11 bases and the J gene lost 1 base, with 8 bases spanning the gap. CDR3 length: 12 residues. The CDR3 protein is CAEKVNTGELFF. CDR3 nucleotide sequence: TGTGCCGAGAAGGTGAACACCGGGGAGCTGTTTTTT. Drawing the rest from reference TRBV7-2 and TRBJ2-2, the complete variable domain is GAGVSQSPSNKVTEKGKDVELRCDPISGHTALYWYRQSLGQGLEFLIYFQGNSAPDKSGLPSDRFSAERTGGSVSTLTIQRTQQEDSAVYLCAEKVNTGELFFGEGSRLTVL.

A few counts support this clonotype. The chain couples TRBV12-3 or TRBV12-4 to TRBJ1-2; D remains ambiguous. This CDR3 has 14 residues. The V and J ends lost 3 bases and 3 bases respectively, with 11 bases between them. The CDR3 reads CASSFGQADYGYTF. In DNA, the CDR3 is TGTGCCAGCAGTTTTGGGCAGGCCGACTATGGCTACACCTTC.

The rearrangement uses TRBV4-3 and TRBJ2-5; 8 bases agree with TRBD2. The CDR3 loop spans 16 amino acids. V lost 2 bases to trimming and J lost 2 bases; unmatched junction nucleotides: 7. Per the germline V gene, CDR1 is LGHNA and CDR2 is YSLEER. CDR3 nucleotides: TGCGCCAGCAGCCAAAGTGGGATAGCGGGGCAAGAGACCCAGTACTTC. It is translated as CASSQSGIAGQETQYF.